Listed below are T cell receptor beta chains from one sample, sequenced in a study of blood T cells in healthy people across ages. Each CDR3 protein gets one entry after TCRdb re-called the 5' RACE reads with MiXCR. Of 750,000 to 850,000 distinct CDR3 sequences in the sample, roughly 25% were seen once. The sample was also reused in another study, on T cells of mothers and their children.

The sequenced sample was blood. The receptor set was obtained from a boy younger than 18 in good health. CDR3s include the opening cysteine and the closing phenylalanine or tryptophan. The D gene is left open where the match is weak. Rows give clone size only sometimes, using once, few, many, or a class for an expanded clone.

size	D	V	J	length	CDR3	DNA
.	TRBD1	TRBV25-1	TRBJ2-7	14	CASSEGDREYEQYF	TGTGCCAGCAGTGAGGGGGACAGGGAGTACGAGCAGTACTTC
.	TRBD2	TRBV20-1	TRBJ2-7	15	CSARGPGLTTYEQYF	TGCAGTGCTAGAGGCCCGGGACTAACGACTTACGAGCAGTACTTC
.	.	TRBV28	TRBJ1-2	18	CASSLPPEGPYSHYGHTF	TGTGCCAGCAGTTTACCTCCGGAAGGGCCCTACAGTCACTATGGCCACACCTTC
few	TRBD1	TRBV7-9	TRBJ1-1	15	CASSQLEGAHTEAFF	TGTGCCAGCAGTCAATTAGAGGGGGCGCACACTGAAGCTTTCTTT
.	.	TRBV5-6	TRBJ2-7	15	CASSLSGRYGYEQYF	TGTGCCAGCAGCTTGTCCGGCAGGTACGGATACGAGCAGTACTTC
.	TRBD2	TRBV4-1	TRBJ2-7	18	CASSQEVSGVAGSYEQYF	TGCGCCAGCAGCCAAGAAGTTTCTGGGGTAGCGGGTTCCTACGAGCAGTACTTC
.	TRBD1	TRBV10-3	TRBJ2-7	16	CAISESGTGGSYEQYF	TGTGCCATCAGTGAGTCGGGGACAGGGGGCTCCTACGAGCAGTACTTC
few	TRBD2	TRBV6-2/TRBV6-3	TRBJ2-2	15	CATGLAGGPSGELFF	TGTGCCACAGGACTAGCGGGAGGGCCGAGCGGGGAGCTGTTTTTT
.	TRBD2	TRBV5-1	TRBJ2-1	14	CASSLVPSGNEQFF	TGCGCCAGCAGCTTGGTGCCTAGCGGTAATGAGCAGTTCTTC
.	.	TRBV7-2	TRBJ2-7	15	CASRPPGPNSYEQYF	TGTGCCAGCAGACCTCCGGGACCCAACTCCTACGAGCAGTACTTC
.	TRBD2	TRBV20-1	TRBJ2-7	13	CSAFLAGINEQYF	TGCAGTGCGTTCTTAGCGGGAATAAACGAGCAGTACTTC
.	.	TRBV20-1	TRBJ2-7	15	CSARADYLPGGEQYF	TGCAGTGCTAGGGCGGACTATCTCCCAGGGGGGGAGCAGTACTTC
few	TRBD1	TRBV28	TRBJ2-1	18	CASSLVGDRDSSYNEQFF	TGTGCCAGCAGTTTAGTGGGGGACAGGGATTCGTCTTACAATGAGCAGTTCTTC
.	.	TRBV20-1	TRBJ2-3	13	CSARDERADTQYF	TGCAGTGCTAGAGATGAGAGGGCCGATACGCAGTATTTT
many	TRBD2	TRBV28	TRBJ2-5	15	CASSLPSGSKETQYF	TGTGCCAGCAGTTTACCTAGCGGAAGCAAAGAGACCCAGTACTTC
few	TRBD2	TRBV29-1	TRBJ2-5	14	CSVARTSGGETQYF	TGCAGCGTGGCCCGGACTAGCGGGGGAGAGACCCAGTACTTC
few	.	TRBV28	TRBJ2-7	13	CASSEGTSLEQYF	TGTGCCAGCAGTGAAGGGACCTCCCTGGAGCAGTACTTC
.	TRBD2	TRBV14	TRBJ2-1	14	CASSRGLADNEQFF	TGTGCCAGCAGCCGGGGACTAGCGGACAATGAGCAGTTCTTC
.	TRBD2	TRBV7-2	TRBJ2-7	15	CASSPSPSGYYEQYF	TGTGCCAGCAGCCCCTCCCCTAGCGGGTATTACGAGCAGTACTTC
.	.	TRBV7-9	TRBJ2-1	16	CASRPPRQNSYNEQFF	TGTGCCAGCAGGCCACCGCGACAAAACTCCTACAATGAGCAGTTCTTC
.	TRBD1	TRBV12-5	TRBJ1-2	15	CASGLWTGRNYGYTF	TGTGCTAGTGGTTTATGGACAGGGAGGAACTATGGCTACACCTTC
few	.	TRBV11-2	TRBJ2-7	14	CASSARTQVYEQYF	TGTGCCAGCAGCGCCCGGACACAAGTTTACGAGCAGTACTTC
few	.	TRBV15	TRBJ2-7	16	CATSRVRSPGLDEQYF	TGTGCCACCAGCAGAGTTCGTTCTCCGGGGCTTGACGAGCAGTACTTC